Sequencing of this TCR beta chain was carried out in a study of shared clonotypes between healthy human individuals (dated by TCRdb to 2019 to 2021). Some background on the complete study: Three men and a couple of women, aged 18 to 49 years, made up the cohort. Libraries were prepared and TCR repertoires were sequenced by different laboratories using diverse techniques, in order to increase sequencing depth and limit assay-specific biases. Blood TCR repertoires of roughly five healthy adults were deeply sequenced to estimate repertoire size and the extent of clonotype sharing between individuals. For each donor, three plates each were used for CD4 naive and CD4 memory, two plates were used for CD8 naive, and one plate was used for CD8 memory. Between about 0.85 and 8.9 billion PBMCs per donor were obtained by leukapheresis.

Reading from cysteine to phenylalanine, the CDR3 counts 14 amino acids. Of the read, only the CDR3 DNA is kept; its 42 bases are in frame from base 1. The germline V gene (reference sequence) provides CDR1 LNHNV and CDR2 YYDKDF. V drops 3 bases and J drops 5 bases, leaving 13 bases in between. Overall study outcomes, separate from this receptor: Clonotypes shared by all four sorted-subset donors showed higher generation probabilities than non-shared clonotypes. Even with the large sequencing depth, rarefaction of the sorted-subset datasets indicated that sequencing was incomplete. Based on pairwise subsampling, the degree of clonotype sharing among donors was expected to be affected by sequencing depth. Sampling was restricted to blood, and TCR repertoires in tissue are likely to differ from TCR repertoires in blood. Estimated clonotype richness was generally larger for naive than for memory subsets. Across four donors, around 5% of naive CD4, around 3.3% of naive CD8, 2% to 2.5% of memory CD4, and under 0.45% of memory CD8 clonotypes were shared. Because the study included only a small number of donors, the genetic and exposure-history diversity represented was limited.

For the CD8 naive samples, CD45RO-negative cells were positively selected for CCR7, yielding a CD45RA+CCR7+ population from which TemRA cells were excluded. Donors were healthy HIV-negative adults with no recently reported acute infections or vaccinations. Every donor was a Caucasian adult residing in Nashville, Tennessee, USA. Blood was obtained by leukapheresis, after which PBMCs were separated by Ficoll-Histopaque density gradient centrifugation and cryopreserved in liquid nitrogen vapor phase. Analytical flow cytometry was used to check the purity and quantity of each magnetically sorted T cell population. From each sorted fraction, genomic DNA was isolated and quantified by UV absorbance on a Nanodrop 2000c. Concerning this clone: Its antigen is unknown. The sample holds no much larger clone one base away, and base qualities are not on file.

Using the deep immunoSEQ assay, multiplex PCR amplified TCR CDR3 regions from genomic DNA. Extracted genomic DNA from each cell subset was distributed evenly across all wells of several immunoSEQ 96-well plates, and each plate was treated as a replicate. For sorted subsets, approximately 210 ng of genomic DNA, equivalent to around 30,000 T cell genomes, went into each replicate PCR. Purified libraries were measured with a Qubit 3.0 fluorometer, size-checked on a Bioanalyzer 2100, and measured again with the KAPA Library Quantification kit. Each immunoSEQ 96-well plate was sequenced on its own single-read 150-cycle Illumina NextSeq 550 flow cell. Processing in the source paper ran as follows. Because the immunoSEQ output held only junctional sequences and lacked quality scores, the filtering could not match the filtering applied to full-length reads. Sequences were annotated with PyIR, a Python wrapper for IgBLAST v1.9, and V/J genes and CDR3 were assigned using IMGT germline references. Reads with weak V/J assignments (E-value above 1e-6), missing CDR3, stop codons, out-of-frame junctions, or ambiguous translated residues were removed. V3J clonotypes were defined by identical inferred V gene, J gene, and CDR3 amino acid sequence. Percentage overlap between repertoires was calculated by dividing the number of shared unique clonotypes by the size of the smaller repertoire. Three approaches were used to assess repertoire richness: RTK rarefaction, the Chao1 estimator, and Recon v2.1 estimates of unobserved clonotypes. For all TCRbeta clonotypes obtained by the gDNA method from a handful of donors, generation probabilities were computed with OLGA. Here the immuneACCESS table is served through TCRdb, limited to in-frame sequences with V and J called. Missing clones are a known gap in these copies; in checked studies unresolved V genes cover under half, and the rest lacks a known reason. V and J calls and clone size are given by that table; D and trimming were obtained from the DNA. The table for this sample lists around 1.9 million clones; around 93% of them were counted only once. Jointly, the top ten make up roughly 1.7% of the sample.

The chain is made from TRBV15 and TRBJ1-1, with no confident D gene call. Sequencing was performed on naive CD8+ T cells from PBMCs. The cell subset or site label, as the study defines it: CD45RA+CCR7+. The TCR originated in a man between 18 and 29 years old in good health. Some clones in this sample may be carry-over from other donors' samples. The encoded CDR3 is CATSRDRPGTEAFF. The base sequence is TGTGCCACCAGCAGGGATCGACCCGGGACTGAAGCTTTCTTT. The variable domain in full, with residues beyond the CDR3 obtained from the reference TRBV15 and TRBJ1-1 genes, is DAMVIQNPRYQVTQFGKPVTLSCSQTLNHNVMYWYQQKSSQAPKLLFHYYDKDFNNEADTPDNFQSRRPNTSFCFLDIRSPGLGDTAMYLCATSRDRPGTEAFFGQGTRLTVV.